This paragraph reports one TCR beta chain. No antigen is known for it. The input lacks base qualities; no much larger clone sits a single base away. Genomic DNA was isolated from the sorted cells so that the TCRbeta CDR3 region could be sequenced. The immunoSEQ Assay was used to sequence the TCRbeta CDR3 regions. The source is immuneACCESS, and TCRdb retained only in-frame sequences with V and J called. Part of the clones is not carried over; for the studies checked, unresolved V genes explain less than half of this, and the remainder is unexplained. The sample table holds 50,000 or so clones, of which approximately 83% were seen once. The ten largest clones add up to about 13% of the sample. The data derive from a study of OX40 agonist ivuxolimab in advanced cancers. Study-wide context: The costimulatory receptor OX40 (CD134) was targeted by ivuxolimab, a fully human IgG2 agonistic monoclonal antibody. Partial responses occurred in three dose-escalation patients: two with cutaneous melanoma and one with hepatocellular carcinoma. Intravenous ivuxolimab was administered to patients every 2 weeks at six dose levels: 0.01, 0.1, 0.3, 1.5, 3 and 10 mg/kg. The paper describes the monotherapy dose-escalation part (N of about 47 patients) of the phase I trial of ivuxolimab. Patients were allowed to have had prior anti-PD-1, anti-PD-L1 or anti-CTLA-4 therapy, and approximately 40% of the dose-escalation patients had been treated with checkpoint inhibitors. Of the approximately 53 patients in dose escalation, some 19 had hepatocellular carcinoma, some 15 had melanoma, 9 had renal cell carcinoma and 9 had head and neck cancer. A male proportion of roughly 80% and a mean age of approximately 58 years, ranging from about 20 to 85, were recorded for the dose-escalation cohort. Peripheral TCRbeta sequencing was intended to test whether TCR sequence diversity was altered and clonal T-cell expansion was caused by ivuxolimab. Study-wide conclusions, independent of this receptor: Partial responders in the 0.1-3.0 mg/kg groups had among the lowest normalized peripheral clonal expansion, especially among CD8+ T cells. Which antigens the clonally expanded peripheral T cells were specific for was not determined. At doses from 0.1 to 3.0 mg/kg, clonal expansion was seen in both CD4+ and CD8+ blood T cells between baseline and week 6. Low levels of normalized T-cell clonal expansion were also seen in some patients who did not respond. After ivuxolimab, CD8+ T cells had more expanded clones than CD4+ T cells on average.

Patients with a history of autoimmune disease or receiving systemic immunosuppression were excluded from the trial. Peripheral blood for TCR sequencing was drawn from every dose cohort at baseline, at cycle 4 day 1 and at cycle 7 day 1. Samples were obtained from an open-label, multicenter, first-in-human phase I dose-escalation trial of ivuxolimab. The trial enrolled adults with locally advanced or metastatic head and neck squamous cell, hepatocellular, melanoma or renal cell carcinoma. CD4+ and CD8+ T cells were sorted separately from peripheral blood before TCR sequencing. The sequence was obtained from an adult with an advanced solid tumor such as melanoma, head and neck, liver or kidney cancer. The sample in question was CD4+ or CD8+ T cells sorted from blood, obtained in a trial of the OX40 agonist ivuxolimab.

The CDR3 protein: CASSRQGADTDTQYF. The nucleotides are TGCGCCAGCAGCCGACAGGGGGCCGACACAGATACGCAGTATTTT. The chain couples TRBV4-1 to TRBJ2-3; the central 10 bases match TRBD1. The germline V and J ends show losses of 4 bases and 2 bases respectively, and no gene match explains 3 bases of the junction. The germline V gene yields MGHRA for CDR1 and YSYEKL for CDR2. Including cysteine and phenylalanine, the CDR3 has 15 amino acids. Only the CDR3 DNA is retained, 45 bases long and in frame from the first base.